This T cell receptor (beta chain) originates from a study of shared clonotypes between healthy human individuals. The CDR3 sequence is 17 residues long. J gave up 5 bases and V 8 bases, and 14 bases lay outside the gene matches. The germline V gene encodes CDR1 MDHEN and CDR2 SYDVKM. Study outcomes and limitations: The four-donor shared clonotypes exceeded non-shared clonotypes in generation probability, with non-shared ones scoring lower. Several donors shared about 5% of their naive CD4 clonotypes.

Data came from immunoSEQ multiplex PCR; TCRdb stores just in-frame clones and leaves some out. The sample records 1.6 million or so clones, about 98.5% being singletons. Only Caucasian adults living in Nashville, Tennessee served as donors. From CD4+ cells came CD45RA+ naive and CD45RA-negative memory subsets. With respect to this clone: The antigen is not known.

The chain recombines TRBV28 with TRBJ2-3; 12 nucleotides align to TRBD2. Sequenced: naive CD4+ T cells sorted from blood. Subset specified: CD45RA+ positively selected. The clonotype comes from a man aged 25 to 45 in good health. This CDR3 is CASLSSGRGLKGDTQYF. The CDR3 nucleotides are TGTGCCAGCTTGTCTAGCGGGAGGGGATTAAAGGGAGATACGCAGTATTTT.